These 8 T cell receptor beta chains came from one sample sequenced in a study of T-cell reconstitution after alpha-beta-depleted transplantation in children. Unique molecular identifiers were used in preparing the TCRbeta library. TCRdb ran MiXCR on the PCR reads and lists one entry per CDR3 protein. The sample includes about 420,000 distinct CDR3 sequences, 11% of them seen just once. The specimen comprised PBMCs from the stem cell graft donor, sampled from the stem cell graft. These receptors originate from a human donor who donated a stem cell graft to a child with acute myeloid leukemia.

This clonotype has a handful of counts. The chain employs TRBV7-2 and TRBJ2-5, with TRBD1 as a possible D gene (6 bases). Between the trimmed V and J ends, which lost 1 base and 1 base, there was a span of 13 bases. Germline V gene data show CDR1 as SGHTA and CDR2 as FQGNSA. The CDR3 runs 16 residues. The CDR3: CASSLGLGQFQETQYF. CDR3 bases: TGTGCCAGCAGCTTAGGTCTCGGACAGTTCCAAGAGACCCAGTACTTC.

The chain couples TRBV12-3 or TRBV12-4 to TRBJ1-1, with 11 positions matching TRBD1. The trim removed 6 bases at V and 5 bases at J, leaving 8 bases unmatched. The CDR3 length is 15 residues. The CDR3 nucleotides are TGTGCCAGCAGGGACAGGGGGCGGGGAAGGACTGAAGCTTTCTTT. It is translated as CASRDRGRGRTEAFF.

This chain's CDR3 is CSVSLRVPNTGELFF. The CDR3 DNA reads as TGCAGCGTTTCGTTGAGAGTCCCTAACACCGGGGAGCTGTTTTTT. The chain combines TRBV29-1 with TRBJ2-2; D is uncertain. This CDR3 comprises 15 residues. V lost 5 bases and J 2 bases, leaving 15 bases between the germline ends. Germline CDR1 SQVTM, CDR2 ANQGSEA.

V usage is TRBV20-1 and J usage is TRBJ2-5; tentatively, D is TRBD1 (6 bases). The germline V gene encodes CDR1 DFQATT and CDR2 SNEGSKA (reference sequence). The CDR3 has 16 residues. With 1 base removed from V and 1 base from J, the gap between germline ends came to 16 bases. DNA of the CDR3: TGCAGTGCTAGAGTACTAAGGGCAGGGGTCCAAGAGACCCAGTACTTC. This sequence encodes CSARVLRAGVQETQYF.

V usage is TRBV7-8 and J usage is TRBJ2-3, with 13 nucleotides matching TRBD2. The germline CDR1 and CDR2 sequences are SGHVS and FQNEAQ. This CDR3 is built from 14 residues. Unmatched junction bases numbered 4, after V lost 9 bases and J lost 4 bases. In nucleotides, the CDR3 is TGTGCCAGTCAGACTAGCGGGGGGTCAGATACGCAGTATTTT. Translated: CASQTSGGSDTQYF.

This clonotype was found many times. V gene TRBV24-1 combines with J gene TRBJ2-3, with 10 bases fitting TRBD2. CDR3 length: 14 residues. CDR1 KGHDR and CDR2 SFDVKD come from the germline V gene. The junction had 3 bases not matched to a gene; V was cut back by 5 bases and J by 5 bases. The CDR3 protein is CATSASGRGDTQYF. CDR3 nucleotide sequence: TGTGCCACCAGTGCTAGCGGGAGAGGAGATACGCAGTATTTT.

In its sample, this clonotype was seen a few times. The chain links TRBV7-9 to TRBJ2-3; perhaps TRBD2 as D (6 bases). V gave up 4 bases and J gave up 1 base, with 12 bases separating them. CDR1 and CDR2 (germline): SEHNR, FQNEAQ (reference sequence). There are 15 residues in the CDR3. The DNA for the CDR3 is TGTGCCAGCAGCTCTTGGCGGGATGGCACAGATACGCAGTATTTT. Its protein is CASSSWRDGTDTQYF. Full variable domain (remainder filled in from reference TRBV7-9 and TRBJ2-3): DTGVSQNPRHKITKRGQNVTFRCDPISEHNRLYWYRQTLGQGPEFLTYFQNEAQLEKSRLLSDRFSAERPKGSFSTLEIQRTEQGDSAMYLCASSSWRDGTDTQYFGPGTRLTVL.

This clonotype was detected ten times or more. The CDR3 loop is CASKRANVLTF. The CDR3 region has the DNA TGTGCCAGCAAACGGGCCAACGTCCTGACTTTC. The chain uses TRBV6-5 and TRBJ2-6; D unresolved. The germline CDR1 and CDR2 sequences are MNHEY and SVGAGI. Trimming stripped 7 bases from V and 5 bases from J, with 3 bases between. This CDR3 has 11 residues.